This T cell receptor (beta chain) was obtained from a study of response to subunit inactivated influenza vaccine. Overall study results and limits: That few new T cells are recruited by each seasonal influenza vaccination was the authors' suggestion.

Germline V gene sequence: CDR1 MNHNS, CDR2 SASEGT. The V gene lost 2 bases and the J gene lost 10 bases, with 9 bases spanning the gap. The CDR3 contains 12 residues. TCRdb re-analysed the RT-PCR reads in MiXCR, keeping a single row per CDR3 protein. The data show more than 200,000 distinct CDR3 sequences, 12% seen once. This clonotype was detected ten times or more. What it binds is unknown. The chain is built from TRBV6-1 and TRBJ2-1; D tentatively fits TRBD1 or TRBD2 (5 bases each). Specimen: non-naive T cells sorted from PBMCs, collected about 14 days before vaccination. This receptor was obtained from a man over 45 who received an inactivated influenza vaccine. The CDR3 reads CASSEMGVEQFF. The CDR3 DNA is TGTGCCAGCAGTGAAATGGGGGTAGAGCAGTTCTTC.